These 9 T cell receptor beta chains came from one sample sequenced in a study of blood T cell repertoires in COVID-19. Only in-frame clones appear in the TCRdb table, and some are missing; sequencing was by immunoSEQ multiplex PCR. The sample includes nearly 250,000 clones, roughly 82% of them seen just once. Sequencing input: PBMCs or T cells enriched from blood (not recorded which). The receptors were gathered from a woman between 50 and 59 years old who had recovered from COVID-19.

The chain combines TRBV7-9 with TRBJ2-2; TRBD2 agrees at 7 bases. CDR3 length: 16 amino acids. The trim removed 6 bases at V and 2 bases at J, leaving 9 bases unmatched. Germline assignment: CDR1 SEHNR and CDR2 FQNEAQ (reference sequence). The chain's CDR3 is CASSSAAGVNTGELFF. The DNA of the CDR3 is TGTGCCAGCAGTTCCGCCGCGGGGGTAAACACCGGGGAGCTGTTTTTT.

V usage is TRBV7-2 and J usage is TRBJ1-1; maybe TRBD1 (6 bases). The length of the CDR3 is 14 residues. Trimming left V 3 bases short and J 1 base short, with 9 bases between. Germline CDR1 and CDR2: SGHTA and FQGNSA. The DNA of the CDR3 is TGTGCCAGCAGCTTTGGGGGCGCGAACACTGAAGCTTTCTTT. It specifies CASSFGGANTEAFF.

J is TRBJ2-2 and V is TRBV27; unclear D gene. Trimming pared 4 bases from V and 9 bases from J, leaving 15 bases between. CDR1 MNHEY and CDR2 SMNVEV come from the germline V gene (reference sequence). The CDR3 is made up of 14 amino acids. DNA for the CDR3: TGTGCCAGCAGTTCCCCACCACAATTTCGGGAGCTGTTTTTT. It is translated as CASSSPPQFRELFF.

The V gene is TRBV5-5, the J gene TRBJ1-5; no clear D gene. V dropped 2 bases and J dropped 3 bases, with 12 bases sitting between them. The germline gives CDR1 SGHKS, CDR2 YYEKEE (reference sequence). The CDR3 consists of 15 residues. In DNA, the CDR3 is TGTGCCAGCAGCTTTGCCGGGGTCTACAATCAGCCCCAGCATTTT. Protein sequence: CASSFAGVYNQPQHF.

This sequence joins TRBV11-2 and TRBJ1-4; no definite D call. CDR3 size: 14 residues. V lost 4 bases to trimming and J lost 8 bases, with 14 bases between them. Germline V lookup: CDR1 SGHAT, CDR2 FQNNGV. The CDR3 protein is CASSSAQFWEKLFF. The CDR3, as DNA: TGTGCCAGCAGCTCGGCACAGTTTTGGGAAAAACTGTTTTTT. The full variable domain, in which reference TRBV11-2 and TRBJ1-4 provide the parts outside the CDR3, is EAGVAQSPRYKIIEKRQSVAFWCNPISGHATLYWYQQILGQGPKLLIQFQNNGVVDDSQLPKDRFSAERLKGVDSTLKIQPAKLEDSAVYLCASSSAQFWEKLFFGSGTQLSVL.

The table lists this clone with a few counts. J is TRBJ1-2 and V is TRBV7-2, with 7 bases lining up with TRBD1. The CDR3 length is 15 residues. With V trimmed by 5 bases and J by 7 bases, 13 bases remained unmatched. Germline-derived CDR1 and CDR2 are SGHTA and FQGNSA. In DNA, the CDR3 is TGTGCCAGCAGCACTCCGACAGGGAAGTTGCTTGGCTACACCTTC. This codes for CASSTPTGKLLGYTF.

The chain is built from TRBV7-2 and TRBJ1-5; D is uncertain. Trimming stripped 2 bases from V and 6 bases from J, with 8 bases between. This CDR3 comprises 13 residues. Looked up from germline, CDR1 is SGHTA and CDR2 is FQGNSA. CDR3: CASSLRDSQPQHF. DNA of the CDR3: TGTGCCAGCAGCTTACGGGATTCTCAGCCCCAGCATTTT. Filled out from reference TRBV7-2 and TRBJ1-5, the complete variable domain reads GAGVSQSPSNKVTEKGKDVELRCDPISGHTALYWYRQSLGQGLEFLIYFQGNSAPDKSGLPSDRFSAERTGGSVSTLTIQRTQQEDSAVYLCASSLRDSQPQHFGDGTRLSIL.

The chain has TRBV3-1 (or the pseudogene TRBV3-2) and TRBJ2-5; tentative D call: TRBD2 (6 bases). This CDR3 has 15 residues. The germline CDR1 and CDR2 sequences are LGHDT and YNNKEL (reference sequence). V was pared by 1 base and J by 5 bases, with 14 bases between. This CDR3 is CASSQGGGTGETQYF. The CDR3 DNA follows: TGTGCCAGCAGCCAAGGAGGAGGGACCGGGGAGACCCAGTACTTC.

The chain links TRBV9 to TRBJ1-1; 7 nucleotides match TRBD1. Germline V CDR1 and CDR2: SGDLS, YYNGEE. The V segment lost 2 bases and the J segment 5 bases; nucleotides outside the gene matches: 6. The CDR3 loop spans 14 amino acids. CDR3 coding DNA: TGTGCCAGCAGCGTCGAACAGGGGCAAACTGAAGCTTTCTTT. Translation: CASSVEQGQTEAFF.